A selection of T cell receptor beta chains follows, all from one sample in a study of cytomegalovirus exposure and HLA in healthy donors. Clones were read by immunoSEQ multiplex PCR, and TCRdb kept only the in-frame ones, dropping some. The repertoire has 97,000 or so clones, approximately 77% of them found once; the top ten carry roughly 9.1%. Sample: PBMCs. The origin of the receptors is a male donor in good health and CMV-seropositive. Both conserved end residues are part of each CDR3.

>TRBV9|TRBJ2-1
CASSVRSGGIGNEQFF
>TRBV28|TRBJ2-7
CASRTPYEQYF
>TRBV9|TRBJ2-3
CASSPRTGRIDTQYF
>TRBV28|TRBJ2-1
CASSPPTSGIDNEQFF
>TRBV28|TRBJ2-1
CASTSSGREKFF
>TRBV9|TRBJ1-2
CASSPTGSRGYTF
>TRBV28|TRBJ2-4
CASQPRAKNIQYF
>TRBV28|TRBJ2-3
CASGTGLDTQYF
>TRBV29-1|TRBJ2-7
CSATRRIGTGGGSEQYF
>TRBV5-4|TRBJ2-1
CASRKGAGEQFF
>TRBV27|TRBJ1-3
CASSLRWGDTIYF
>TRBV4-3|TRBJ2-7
CASSQVDSRPYEQYF
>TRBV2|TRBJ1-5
CASTGGGDAYQTYSNQPQHF
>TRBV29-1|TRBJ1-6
CSRGGTDHSPLHF
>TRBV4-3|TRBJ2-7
CASSQEGGYEQYF
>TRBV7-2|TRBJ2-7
CASSLALAGAHEQYF
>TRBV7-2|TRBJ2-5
CASSLSTGANQETQYF